Each of the 7 T cell receptor beta chains below was sequenced from the same sample in a study of T cells in Graves' hyperthyroidism and ophthalmopathy. RNA transcripts were the template for amplifying TCR beta CDR3 regions. The HTBI set primed first-round TCR CDR3 RT-PCR. One entry per CDR3 protein results from TCRdb running MiXCR on the multiplex PCR reads. This sample carries fewer than 750,000 distinct CDR3 sequences, roughly 15% of them seen once, and the ten largest clones take 3.5% to 4.5%. Source material: blood. The receptors were sampled from a woman between 40 and 50 years old with Graves' ophthalmopathy.

Many counts were recorded for this clonotype. The chain is built from TRBV11-2 and TRBJ2-7; 8 positions match TRBD2. CDR3 length equals 14 residues. J gave up 2 bases and V 5 bases, and 5 bases lay outside the gene matches. The germline CDR1 and CDR2 sequences are SGHAT and FQNNGV. CDR3 DNA sequence: TGTGCCAGCAGCATTGCGGGGGGCCCCTACGAGCAGTACTTC. Translating gives CASSIAGGPYEQYF.

This clonotype was found many times. This sequence joins TRBV12-3 or TRBV12-4 and TRBJ1-5; D is unclear. The ends were cut back, 3 bases at V and 4 bases at J, with 10 bases in the middle. CDR3 length: 14 residues. DNA of the CDR3: TGTGCCAGCAGTTTGGCACTGGCAAATCAGCCCCAGCATTTT. It codes for CASSLALANQPQHF.

This clonotype was recorded many times. This chain joins TRBV28 and TRBJ2-7, with D possibly matching TRBD2 (6 bases). This CDR3 spans 15 amino acids. Germline CDR1 MDHEN, CDR2 SYDVKM. V dropped 3 bases and J dropped 2 bases, with 14 bases sitting between them. CDR3 DNA: TGTGCCAGCAGTTTGGGGGGTTGGGGCCCCTACGAGCAGTACTTC. Translating it yields CASSLGGWGPYEQYF.

The sample holds many counts of this clonotype. The DNA of the CDR3 is TGTGCCAGCAGTTTATCTCGGCCTCGGTACGAGCAGTACTTC. Its translation is CASSLSRPRYEQYF. This chain connects TRBV28 to TRBJ2-7; the D is unclear. The CDR3 covers 14 residues. CDR1 is MDHEN, CDR2 SYDVKM, per germline. Trimming shortened V by 1 base and J by 4 bases, and 11 bases separated the two germline ends.

The chain employs TRBV27 and TRBJ2-7, with 7 bases that match TRBD1. Germline V gives CDR1 MNHEY, CDR2 SMNVEV (reference sequence). The CDR3 is 15 residues long. Losses at the gene ends were 3 bases for V and 5 bases for J; bases not matched to a gene: 10. The CDR3 sequence is CASSFRGRWVDEQYF. CDR3 nucleotide sequence: TGTGCCAGCAGTTTTAGGGGGCGCTGGGTCGACGAGCAGTACTTC.

This clonotype was counted at least ten times. This chain connects TRBV18 to TRBJ1-1; D ambiguous. Trimming removed 1 base from V and 5 bases from J, with 14 bases in between. This CDR3 is 15 amino acids long. The germline V gene has CDR1 KGHSH and CDR2 LQKENI. The CDR3 DNA is TGTGCCAGCTCACCACGAGACACCTGGGATACTGAAGCTTTCTTT. As protein: CASSPRDTWDTEAFF.

The gene calls are TRBV5-1 and TRBJ2-7; 11 bases line up with TRBD1. The CDR3 has 15 residues. The germline V gene has CDR1 SGHRS and CDR2 YFSETQ. With 4 bases clipped from V and 5 bases from J, the junction kept 8 bases outside the gene matches. CDR3 residues: CASSDSGTGGDEQYF. CDR3 in DNA: TGCGCCAGCAGCGACTCCGGGACAGGGGGTGACGAGCAGTACTTC.